Presented here are 10 T cell receptor beta chains from one specimen sequenced in a study of shared clonotypes between healthy human individuals. Only in-frame clones appear in the TCRdb table, and some are missing; sequencing was by immunoSEQ multiplex PCR. The sample has about 2.4 million clones, roughly 93% seen once. The specimen sequenced was naive CD4+ T cells from PBMCs. As for subset: CD45RA+ positively selected. Receptors were obtained from a man between 18 and 29 years old in good health. Some clones in this sample may be carry-over from other donors' samples.

This chain joins TRBV10-3 and TRBJ2-3; D gene uncertain. The germline V gene encodes CDR1 ENHRY and CDR2 SYGVKD. CDR3 length: 12 amino acids. V lost 8 bases to trimming and J lost 6 bases, with 12 bases between them. CDR3 residues: CAIGPVLDTQYF. The CDR3, as DNA: TGTGCCATCGGTCCCGTCTTGGATACGCAGTATTTT.

Worth noting for this clone: Other DNA sequences in this sample translate to the same CDR3. The chain employs TRBV5-1 and TRBJ2-7; D remains ambiguous. V was trimmed by 5 bases and J by 0 bases, leaving 6 bases between them. Germline V lookup: CDR1 SGHRS, CDR2 YFSETQ. The CDR3 covers 12 residues. CDR3 sequence (DNA): TGCGCCAGCAGTTCAGGCTCCTACGAGCAGTACTTC. Its protein is CASSSGSYEQYF.

The rearrangement links TRBV7-9 to TRBJ2-1, with 9 nucleotides matching TRBD2. There are 17 residues in the CDR3. The germline CDR1 and CDR2 sequences are SEHNR and FQNEAQ (reference sequence). Trimming at V came to 1 base and at J to 9 bases, leaving 13 bases not matched to a gene. CDR3 nucleotide sequence: TGTGCCAGCAGCTTAGTTCCCCAGCGGGAGGCTCCCCGTGAGCAGTTCTTC. Translated: CASSLVPQREAPREQFF.

The chain joins TRBV5-1 to TRBJ2-1; D is perhaps TRBD1 or TRBD2 (5 bases each). CDR3 size: 14 residues. V was pared by 0 bases and J by 9 bases, with 13 bases between. Per germline, CDR1 SGHRS and CDR2 YFSETQ. The CDR3 is CASSLDGTLTEQFF. CDR3 DNA sequence: TGCGCCAGCAGCTTGGATGGGACCCTGACTGAGCAGTTCTTC.

V and J are TRBV5-5 and TRBJ2-1, with TRBD1 matching over 7 bases. The CDR3 is 15 amino acids. Trimming cost V 3 bases and J 7 bases; bases outside gene matches: 10. Germline values: CDR1 SGHKS, CDR2 YYEKEE (reference sequence). CDR3 amino acids: CASSSSGTASNEQFF. The DNA of the CDR3 is TGTGCCAGCAGCTCCTCCGGGACAGCGTCAAATGAGCAGTTCTTC.

V usage is TRBV30 and J usage is TRBJ2-1, with 7 bases aligning to TRBD2. This CDR3 is 14 amino acids long. J was trimmed by 0 bases and V by 3 bases; bases with no gene match: 2. Germline V gene data show CDR1 as GTSNPN and CDR2 as SVGIG (reference sequence). The CDR3 nucleotides are TGTGCCTGGAGCTGGACTAGCTCCTACAATGAGCAGTTCTTC. Protein product: CAWSWTSSYNEQFF.

Details on this clone: Other nucleotide sequences in the sample specify the same CDR3. The chain carries TRBV28 and TRBJ1-3; D uncertain. Between the trimmed V and J ends, which lost 4 bases and 4 bases, there was a span of 5 bases. The CDR3 loop spans 12 amino acids. Germline lookup yields CDR1 MDHEN and CDR2 SYDVKM. CDR3 in amino acids: CASSSGGNTIYF. The CDR3, as DNA: TGTGCCAGCAGTTCCGGAGGAAACACCATATATTTT.

This rearrangement joins TRBV6-6 to TRBJ1-4, with unresolved D. The germline V gene encodes CDR1 MNHNY and CDR2 SVGAGI (reference sequence). The CDR3 is made up of 12 amino acids. The V end was cut by 0 bases, the J end by 15 bases, with 11 bases between. The CDR3 spells CASSYSGLEVFF. CDR3 sequence (DNA): TGTGCCAGCAGTTACTCTGGGCTTGAGGTGTTTTTT.

The gene calls are TRBV5-1 and TRBJ2-7; D is uncertain. Trimming took 2 bases from V and 7 from J, leaving 19 bases between them. CDR3 length: 15 amino acids. Germline V gives CDR1 SGHRS, CDR2 YFSETQ. Here the CDR3 reads CASSFQALEGSEQYF. In nucleotides, the CDR3 is TGCGCCAGCAGCTTCCAGGCCCTCGAAGGAAGTGAGCAGTACTTC.

The genes are TRBV29-1 and TRBJ1-6; TRBD1 is a possible D gene (5 bases). From germline, CDR1 is SQVTM and CDR2 ANQGSEA. V lost 2 bases and J lost 6, with 8 bases in between. The CDR3 loop spans 13 amino acids. CDR3 residues: CSVEQGPNSPLHF. The CDR3 region has the DNA TGCAGCGTTGAACAGGGCCCTAATTCACCCCTCCACTTT.